This TCR beta chain was observed in a study of blood T cell repertoires in COVID-19. Germline assignment: CDR1 MNHEY and CDR2 SVGAGI. The CDR3 covers 13 residues. V was clipped by 6 bases and J by 5 bases; unmatched bases: 4. Assay: immunoSEQ multiplex PCR; the TCRdb copy retains only in-frame clones and omits some. The profile covers 95,000 to 120,000 clones, with around 89% appearing a single time and approximately 4.2% taken by the ten largest. The rearrangement links TRBV6-5 to TRBJ1-5, with 7 bases aligning to TRBD1. Input material: peripheral blood. The receptor comes from a woman aged 45 to 65 with acute or convalescent COVID-19. CDR3 sequence: CASSHRGDQPQHF. Written as DNA, the CDR3 is TGTGCCAGCAGCCACAGGGGTGATCAGCCCCAGCATTTT.